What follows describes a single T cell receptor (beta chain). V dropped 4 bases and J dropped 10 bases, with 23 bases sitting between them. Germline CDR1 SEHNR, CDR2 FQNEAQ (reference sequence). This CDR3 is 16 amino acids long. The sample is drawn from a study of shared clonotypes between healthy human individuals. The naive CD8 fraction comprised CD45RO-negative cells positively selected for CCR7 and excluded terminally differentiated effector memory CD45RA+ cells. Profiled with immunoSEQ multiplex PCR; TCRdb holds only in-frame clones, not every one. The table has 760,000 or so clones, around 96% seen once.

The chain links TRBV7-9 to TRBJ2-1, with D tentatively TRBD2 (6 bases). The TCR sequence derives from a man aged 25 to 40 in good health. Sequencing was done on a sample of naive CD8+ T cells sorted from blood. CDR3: CASSSSRLGEGIEQFF. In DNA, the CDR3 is TGTGCCAGCAGCTCCTCTCGACTAGGCGAAGGGATAGAGCAGTTCTTC.